The 21 T cell receptor beta chains reported below all come from one sample, sequenced in a study of shared clonotypes between healthy human individuals. Here immunoSEQ multiplex PCR was the method, and the copy in TCRdb shows in-frame clones only, minus some. The table includes 2 million to 2.5 million clones, approximately 90% detected once. The sequenced material came from naive CD4+ T cells from PBMCs. The subset: CD45RA+ positively selected. The receptors shown here come from a man younger than 35 in good health. Some clones in this sample may be carry-over from other donors' samples.

In the case of this clone: Other DNA sequences in this specimen translate into the identical CDR3. The chain combines TRBV5-1 with TRBJ2-5; D unresolved. The V end was cut by 0 bases, the J end by 5 bases, with 8 bases between. This CDR3 contains 13 residues. CDR1 is SGHRS and CDR2 is YFSETQ in the germline V gene. In DNA form, the CDR3 reads TGCGCCAGCAGCTTGGAGGGTGAGGAGACCCAGTACTTC. This translates into CASSLEGEETQYF.

This chain uses TRBV5-3 with TRBJ2-7, with TRBD1 identical over 8 bases. TRBV5-3 is noted as an ORF with a role that remains uncertain. The CDR3 contains 13 residues. V shed 4 bases, J shed 6 bases, and the junction held 6 bases outside the gene matches. The CDR3 bases are TGTGCCAGAAGCGAGGGACAGGATGGCGAGCAGTACTTC. Amino acid sequence: CARSEGQDGEQYF.

The J gene is TRBJ2-5, the V gene TRBV18, with no clear D. Trimming removed 3 bases at V and 1 base at J, with 9 bases between. Germline V CDR1 and CDR2: KGHSH, LQKENI. The CDR3 is 14 residues long. This CDR3 is CASSPFPIQETQYF. The DNA of the CDR3 is TGTGCCAGCTCACCCTTTCCGATCCAAGAGACCCAGTACTTC.

The chain joins TRBV18 to TRBJ1-1; D remains unclear. The CDR3 has 13 residues. With 3 bases removed from V and 6 bases from J, the gap between germline ends came to 11 bases. The germline V gene has CDR1 KGHSH and CDR2 LQKENI. The CDR3 DNA reads TGTGCCAGCTCACCGGTGCCGGAGGCTGAAGCTTTCTTT. Translation gives CASSPVPEAEAFF.

This clone was counted once. The V call is TRBV29-1, the J call TRBJ2-7; TRBD2 matches at 7 bases. J lost 3 bases, V lost 4 bases, and 12 bases had no gene match. CDR1 is SQVTM and CDR2 is ANQGSEA in the germline V gene. The CDR3 runs 15 residues. The CDR3 is CSVGVTGGLGYEQYF. The CDR3 nucleotides are TGCAGCGTTGGCGTGACGGGAGGTTTGGGCTACGAGCAGTACTTC.

The rearrangement links TRBV10-3 to TRBJ2-3; TRBD2 agrees at 13 bases. Looked up from germline, CDR1 is ENHRY and CDR2 is SYGVKD. The CDR3 runs to 22 residues. The ends lost 6 bases at V and 2 bases at J; junction bases unmatched: 23. The CDR3 DNA reads as TGTGCCATCAGGGATATAAACCCCGCATCAAGACTAGCGGGAGGTCTCACAGATACGCAGTATTTT. This sequence encodes CAIRDINPASRLAGGLTDTQYF.

A single count supports this clone. The chain recombines TRBV7-2 with TRBJ1-1, with D possibly being TRBD1 (5 bases). CDR3 length: 13 residues. The germline V gene has CDR1 SGHTA and CDR2 FQGNSA. Trimming cost V 6 bases and J 5 bases, with 13 bases left between them. CDR3 region: CASRQTGGTEAFF. The CDR3 region has the DNA TGTGCCAGCAGACAAACGGGGGGGACTGAAGCTTTCTTT.

This chain joins TRBV11-1 and TRBJ1-1, with D tentatively TRBD1 (5 bases). This CDR3 comprises 16 residues. The germline V gene has CDR1 SGHAT and CDR2 FQDESV (reference sequence). V lost 3 bases and J 0 bases, leaving 14 bases between the germline ends. CDR3 DNA sequence: TGTGCCAGCAGCTTCCCGACAGATTCCCTGAACACTGAAGCTTTCTTT. Its protein product is CASSFPTDSLNTEAFF. Full variable domain (missing parts from reference TRBV11-1 and TRBJ1-1): EAEVAQSPRYKITEKSQAVAFWCDPISGHATLYWYRQILGQGPELLVQFQDESVVDDSQLPKDRFSAERLKGVDSTLKIQPAELGDSAMYLCASSFPTDSLNTEAFFGQGTRLTVV.

This chain uses TRBV6-1 with TRBJ2-6; 7 nucleotides agree with TRBD1. The CDR3 has 18 amino acids. J was trimmed by 0 bases and V by 4 bases; bases with no gene match: 9. CDR1 and CDR2 (germline): MNHNS, SASEGT. The CDR3 here is CASSGLLPGGSGANVLTF. DNA of the CDR3: TGTGCCAGCAGTGGACTACTCCCAGGGGGCTCTGGGGCCAACGTCCTGACTTTC.

The rearrangement joins TRBV28 to TRBJ2-7, with D tentatively TRBD2 (5 bases). Trimming shortened V by 6 bases and J by 1 base, and 7 bases separated the two germline ends. Germline CDR1 MDHEN, CDR2 SYDVKM. The CDR3 runs to 12 residues. CDR3 loop: CASRLASYEQYF. CDR3 DNA: TGTGCCAGCAGGTTAGCGTCCTACGAGCAGTACTTC.

The J gene is TRBJ1-2, the V gene TRBV5-4; 7 nucleotides match TRBD1. The CDR3 sequence is 14 residues long. After removal of 4 bases from V and 7 bases from J, the junction contained 10 bases not matched to a gene. The germline CDR1 and CDR2 sequences are SGHNT and YYREEE (reference sequence). The CDR3 DNA reads as TGTGCCAGCAGCCAGGGGGGCAGGGACGGTGGCTACACCTTC. It yields the protein CASSQGGRDGGYTF.

The chain recombines TRBV5-1 with TRBJ2-7, with D possibly being TRBD1 (6 bases). Germline V CDR1 and CDR2: SGHRS, YFSETQ. V was pared by 2 bases and J by 2 bases, with 11 bases between. The CDR3 is 14 residues long. This chain's CDR3 is CASSFGTPAYEQYF. CDR3 DNA sequence: TGCGCCAGCAGCTTTGGGACACCCGCCTACGAGCAGTACTTC.

The V gene is TRBV4-1, the J gene TRBJ1-2, with no clear D. This CDR3 has 18 amino acids. V lost 1 base to trimming and J lost 5 bases, with 23 bases between them. Looked up from germline, CDR1 is MGHRA and CDR2 is YSYEKL. The CDR3 DNA is TGCGCCAGCAGCCAAGTTAATATTATGGGAACCCGGCGTTATGGCTACACCTTC. Amino acids: CASSQVNIMGTRRYGYTF.

This chain connects TRBV19 to TRBJ2-1; 9 bases agree with TRBD1. This CDR3 is built from 16 residues. CDR1 and CDR2 from the germline V gene are LNHDA and SQIVND (reference sequence). The V segment lost 4 bases and the J segment 0 bases; nucleotides outside the gene matches: 4. The CDR3 DNA reads TGTGCCAGTAGTACCGACAGGGGGAGCTCCTACAATGAGCAGTTCTTC. Translated: CASSTDRGSSYNEQFF.

The chain employs TRBV7-2 and TRBJ2-1, with D maybe TRBD1 (6 bases). Germline CDR1 and CDR2: SGHTA and FQGNSA. The CDR3 contains 12 residues. V lost 2 bases to trimming and J lost 10 bases, with 9 bases between them. For the CDR3, the DNA is TGTGCCAGCAGCTTAAGGACAGTGGAGCAGTTCTTC. It yields the protein CASSLRTVEQFF.

This chain uses TRBV10-3 with TRBJ1-2, with 9 bases lining up with TRBD1. V trimming: 8 bases; J trimming: 8 bases; junction bases outside the gene matches: 12. From germline, CDR1 is ENHRY and CDR2 SYGVKD. This CDR3 spans 14 amino acids. The CDR3 loop is CAIGNRDREGGYTF. For the CDR3, the DNA is TGTGCCATCGGCAACCGGGACAGGGAAGGGGGCTACACCTTC.

This clone was recorded only once. This rearrangement joins TRBV2 to TRBJ2-2; perhaps TRBD1 as D (5 bases). V lost 0 bases to trimming and J lost 4 bases, with 18 bases between them. The CDR3 is made up of 18 amino acids. Germline V gives CDR1 SNHLY, CDR2 FYNNEI. The CDR3 sequence is CASSEAWGRTSSTGELFF. CDR3 bases: TGTGCCAGCAGTGAAGCGTGGGGCCGGACGAGCAGCACCGGGGAGCTGTTTTTT.

The chain links TRBV18 to TRBJ2-3; 7 positions agree with TRBD2. V shed 6 bases, J shed 0 bases, and the junction held 6 bases outside the gene matches. The CDR3 consists of 15 residues. Germline-derived CDR1 and CDR2 are KGHSH and LQKENI. The CDR3 spells CASSHTSDSTDTQYF. The DNA of the CDR3 is TGTGCCAGCTCCCACACTAGCGACAGCACAGATACGCAGTATTTT. Full variable domain (remainder filled in from reference TRBV18 and TRBJ2-3): NAGVMQNPRHLVRRRGQEARLRCSPMKGHSHVYWYRQLPEEGLKFMVYLQKENIIDESGMPKERFSAEFPKEGPSILRIQQVVRGDSAAYFCASSHTSDSTDTQYFGPGTRLTVL.

DNA of the CDR3: TGCGCCAGCAGCACGGGGGGCAGGGAGACCCAGTACTTC. Encoded protein: CASSTGGRETQYF. This chain connects TRBV5-1 to TRBJ2-5, with D possibly being TRBD2 (7 bases). CDR3 length: 13 residues. The V end lost 4 bases, the J end lost 5 bases, and 12 bases lay between the germline ends. Germline loops: CDR1 SGHRS, CDR2 YFSETQ. The entire variable domain, with the rest obtained from reference TRBV5-1 and TRBJ2-5, is as follows: KAGVTQTPRYLIKTRGQQVTLSCSPISGHRSVSWYQQTPGQGLQFLFEYFSETQRNKGNFPGRFSGRQFSNSRSEMNVSTLELGDSALYLCASSTGGRETQYFGPGTRLLVL.

V gene TRBV19 combines with J gene TRBJ2-7, with TRBD2 as a possible D gene (5 bases). The CDR3 extends over 15 amino acids. The ends were cut back, 3 bases at V and 3 bases at J, with 15 bases in the middle. From germline, CDR1 is LNHDA and CDR2 SQIVND (reference sequence). Written as DNA, the CDR3 is TGTGCCAGTAGTATTTTGGTGGGAGTCGGCTACGAGCAGTACTTC. Amino acid sequence: CASSILVGVGYEQYF.

The chain carries TRBV7-8 and TRBJ2-5, with D possibly matching TRBD1 (6 bases). CDR1 is SGHVS and CDR2 is FQNEAQ in the germline V gene. The CDR3 loop spans 16 amino acids. Trimming shortened V by 1 base and J by 5 bases, and 17 bases separated the two germline ends. CDR3 sequence reads: CASSLEDSPSWETQYF. For the CDR3, the DNA is TGTGCCAGCAGCTTAGAGGACAGCCCTAGCTGGGAGACCCAGTACTTC.